This T cell receptor (beta chain) was recorded in a study of Ad26.COV2.S vaccination and SARS-CoV-2 variants. Study at large: Donor was assigned to the Ad26.COV2.S arm of trial COV1001. Ad26.COV2.S, an intramuscular injection, was given once or twice 56 days apart. Study conclusions and caveats: Following vaccination, spike-specific CD8+ and CD4+ T cell responses reportedly exhibited substantial breadth.

The repertoire was sequenced with immunoSEQ multiplex PCR; TCRdb's copy has only in-frame clones and lacks some. The table lists under 550,000 clones, over 75% of them singletons. Treatment denoted: roughly 18 received Ad26.COV2.S at low or high dose, single or two shots; five or six received placebo; per-sample allocation not given. Samples analyzed were those drawn on day 63 after the first vaccine or placebo injection. An adult aged 18-55 years in Boston served as the donor. This clone was detected a few times. What it binds is unknown. CDR1 SGHAT and CDR2 FQNNGV come from the germline V gene. The CDR3 is 14 residues long. J was trimmed by 5 bases and V by 5 bases; bases with no gene match: 7.

This sequence originates from a person between 18 and 60 years old who received the Ad26.COV2.S COVID-19 vaccine or a placebo. This material consisted of peripheral blood, taken in a trial of Ad26.COV2.S vaccine versus placebo. The chain carries TRBV11-2 and TRBJ1-1; 8 bases match TRBD1. The CDR3 coding sequence is TGTGCCAGCAGCCTCAGGGGGCGGTGGACTGAAGCTTTCTTT. It translates to CASSLRGRWTEAFF.